This record concerns one TCR beta chain sequence. Its cognate antigen is unknown. Trimming cost V 6 bases and J 7 bases, with 16 bases left between them. The germline CDR1 and CDR2 sequences are SGHVS and FNYEAQ. CDR3 length: 14 residues. The data stem from a study of OX40 agonist ivuxolimab in advanced cancers. Autoimmune disease history or systemic immunosuppression excluded patients. At cycle 4 day 1, cycle 7 day 1, and baseline, blood was sampled. Sequencing was performed with immunoSEQ multiplex PCR; in TCRdb, only in-frame clones are kept and a portion is missing. This sample yields about 100,000 clones, of which 70% to 90% are seen a single time; 0.79% belongs to the top ten. Study outcomes and limitations: More expanded clones were found, on average, in CD8+ than in CD4+ T cells.

This chain connects TRBV7-6 to TRBJ1-3; D is uncertain. The sample consisted of CD4+ or CD8+ T cells sorted from blood, taken in a trial of the OX40 agonist ivuxolimab. This TCR was recovered from an adult with an advanced solid tumor such as melanoma, head and neck, liver or kidney cancer. The CDR3 nucleotides are TGTGCCAGCAGTTCCGCGAGGTCAAGTAACACCATATATTTT. Its protein product is CASSSARSSNTIYF.